This TCR beta chain was identified during a study of Graves' ophthalmopathy and Graves' hyperthyroidism. Trimming cost V 2 bases and J 6 bases; bases outside gene matches: 8. This CDR3 is built from 15 residues. Germline CDR1 reads MNHEY; CDR2 reads SVGEGT. Beta-chain TCR CDR3 regions were amplified from RNA transcripts. First-round RT-PCR employed HTBI primers, with a second-round multiplex PCR after it. TCRdb ran MiXCR on the multiplex PCR reads and lists one entry per CDR3 protein. The sample records 400,000 to 450,000 distinct CDR3 sequences, roughly 21% being singletons. The chain links TRBV6-2 or TRBV6-3 to TRBJ1-1, with 8 bases that match TRBD1. Sequenced: peripheral blood. The TCR originated in a woman aged 18 to 35 with stable Graves' hyperthyroidism. CDR3 protein: CASSYQRTGSPEAFF. CDR3 sequence (DNA): TGTGCCAGCAGTTACCAGAGGACAGGGAGCCCTGAAGCTTTCTTT.